These 10 T cell receptor beta chains were sequenced from one sample in a study of shared T cell receptors in the human thymus. The assay was immunoSEQ multiplex PCR, and TCRdb's table has in-frame clones only and misses some. The sample lists about 380,000 clones; approximately 95% were seen once. Specimen: thymocytes. These receptors were obtained from a human donor.

This chain connects TRBV28 to TRBJ1-4; D not resolved. The V end lost 8 bases, the J end lost 0 bases, and 4 bases lay between the germline ends. The CDR3 runs 12 residues. Per germline, CDR1 MDHEN and CDR2 SYDVKM. This chain's CDR3 is CASCATNEKLFF. The CDR3, as DNA: TGTGCCAGCTGCGCAACTAATGAAAAACTGTTTTTT.

J is TRBJ2-1 and V is TRBV15, with TRBD2 identical over 15 bases. V lost 0 bases, J lost 10 bases, and 7 bases stayed unmatched. Germline lookup yields CDR1 LNHNV and CDR2 YYDKDF (reference sequence). This CDR3 has 17 residues. The CDR3 reads CATSRDLRTSGRAEQFF. CDR3 sequence (DNA): TGTGCCACCAGCAGAGATTTACGGACTAGCGGGAGGGCGGAGCAGTTCTTC.

The chain links TRBV6-4 to TRBJ2-1; 7 positions match TRBD1. The CDR3 consists of 16 residues. Trimming removed 2 bases from V and 2 bases from J; junction bases left unmatched: 6. The germline V gene has CDR1 MRHNA and CDR2 SNTAGT. CDR3 residues: CASSDRTGKPYNEQFF. CDR3 sequence (DNA): TGTGCCAGCAGTGACCGGACAGGAAAACCCTACAATGAGCAGTTCTTC.

In DNA form, the CDR3 reads TGTGCCAGCAGCTACCGGCGGGGGGGTGAAAAACTGTTTTTT. Translating it yields CASSYRRGGEKLFF. The V and J genes are TRBV7-2 and TRBJ1-4; TRBD1 might be the D (5 bases). Germline CDR1 reads SGHTA; CDR2 reads FQGNSA. With 4 bases removed from V and 7 bases from J, the gap between germline ends came to 13 bases. The CDR3 is 14 amino acids.

There are a few counts of this clone. This chain connects TRBV10-1 to TRBJ2-7; D gene uncertain. Germline CDR1 and CDR2: WNHNN and SYGVQD (reference sequence). Trimming took 4 bases from V and 0 from J, leaving 4 bases between them. The CDR3 consists of 12 residues. Here the CDR3 DNA reads TGCGCCAGCAGTGCGTCCTCCTACGAGCAGTACTTC. This codes for CASSASSYEQYF.

The CDR3 DNA is TGCAGCGGGTGGGCTAGCGGATCCTACGAGCAGTACTTC. Protein product: CSGWASGSYEQYF. This rearrangement joins TRBV29-1 to TRBJ2-7; 7 bases agree with TRBD2. CDR3 length: 13 amino acids. Unmatched junction bases numbered 7, after V lost 7 bases and J lost 1 base. Germline CDR1 and CDR2: SQVTM and ANQGSEA.

The chain couples TRBV28 to TRBJ2-7; D possibly corresponds to TRBD1 (6 bases). CDR1 is MDHEN and CDR2 is SYDVKM in the germline V gene. This CDR3 comprises 16 residues. V was cut by 5 bases and J by 7 bases, with 24 bases left in between. The CDR3 here is CASSPALTGHLEEQYF. The DNA of the CDR3 is TGTGCCAGCAGTCCAGCCCTGACAGGACACCTGGAGGAGCAGTACTTC.

The CDR3: CASSRDGTGRYTF. The DNA for the CDR3 is TGTGCCAGCAGCCGAGACGGGACAGGCCGTTACACCTTC. The chain is built from TRBV7-8 and TRBJ1-2, with 8 bases that match TRBD1. Germline lookup yields CDR1 SGHVS and CDR2 FQNEAQ. CDR3 size: 13 residues. Trimming removed 5 bases from V and 11 bases from J; junction bases left unmatched: 10.

V usage is TRBV6-1 and J usage is TRBJ2-5; 7 bases are a match to TRBD2. CDR1 is MNHNS and CDR2 is SASEGT in the germline V gene. Losses at the gene ends were 6 bases for V and 1 base for J; bases not matched to a gene: 8. This CDR3 is 15 amino acids long. CDR3 residues: CASSRGWEGQETQYF. The CDR3 DNA reads TGTGCCAGCAGCAGAGGCTGGGAGGGCCAAGAGACCCAGTACTTC.

The count of this clone is one. The chain uses TRBV5-6 and TRBJ2-7, with no clear D. This CDR3 comprises 11 residues. CDR1 is SGHDT, CDR2 YYEEEE, per germline. Between the trimmed V and J ends, which lost 4 bases and 3 bases, there was a span of 5 bases. In DNA form, the CDR3 reads TGTGCCAGCAGCGCGGACTACGAGCAGTACTTC. Residues: CASSADYEQYF. The full variable domain, completed using reference TRBV5-6 and TRBJ2-7, is DAGVTQSPTHLIKTRGQQVTLRCSPKSGHDTVSWYQQALGQGPQFIFQYYEEEERQRGNFPDRFSGHQFPNYSSELNVNALLLGDSALYLCASSADYEQYFGPGTRLTVT.